This T cell receptor (beta chain) appears in the sequencing data of a study of shared clonotypes between healthy human individuals. Study results and limitations: Unshared clonotypes carried lower generation probabilities than those common to all four donors.

With regard to this clone: Antigen unknown.

V trimming: 6 bases; J trimming: 5 bases; junction bases outside the gene matches: 9. The germline V gene has CDR1 MNHEY and CDR2 SMNVEV (reference sequence). The CDR3 loop spans 15 amino acids. Naive CD8 populations comprised CD45RO-negative cells positively selected for CCR7, excluding terminally differentiated effector memory CD45RA+ cells. Assay used: immunoSEQ multiplex PCR; TCRdb lists only in-frame clones, some missing. This table holds some 740,000 clones, 80% to 95% found once. The sample consisted of naive CD8+ T cells sorted from blood. This clonotype originated in a man aged 30-40 years in good health. The chain links TRBV27 to TRBJ2-1, with 8 bases identical to TRBD1. Written as DNA, the CDR3 is TGTGCCAGCAGGGAGGGACAGGCCGGCAACAATGAGCAGTTCTTC. Protein sequence: CASREGQAGNNEQFF.